Below, 10 T cell receptor beta chains from the same sample are listed, as sequenced in a study of vaccination effects on CD4 cells after COVID-19. The assay was immunoSEQ multiplex PCR, and TCRdb's table has in-frame clones only and misses some. This table has 35,000 to 40,000 clones, about three fifths appearing once. These receptors' targets are unknown. Ahead of sequencing, the ViraFEST assay grew antigen-specific CD4+ T cells using viral peptide pools. CD4+ T cells were isolated after 10 days of culture. Vaccinated participants had no history of SARS-CoV-2 infection and tested negative for nucleocapsid antibodies. The sample consisted of CD4+ T cells from PBMCs cultured with HCoV-OC43 spike peptides, taken before COVID-19 vaccination. Noted subset: HCoV-OC43 spike overlapping peptide pool stimulation. Every receptor here comes from a human donor who received a COVID-19 vaccine.

This rearrangement joins TRBV6-5 to TRBJ1-6, with a tentative D call TRBD1 (5 bases). Germline-derived CDR1 and CDR2 are MNHEY and SVGAGI. The CDR3 loop spans 14 amino acids. V lost 5 bases, J lost 6 bases, and 11 bases lay in between. Here the CDR3 reads CASSSTGFNSPLHF. The CDR3 bases are TGTGCCAGCAGTAGTACAGGATTTAATTCACCCCTCCACTTT.

This chain joins TRBV6-5 and TRBJ1-5; D call uncertain. With 8 bases removed from V and 3 bases from J, the gap between germline ends came to 11 bases. CDR3 length: 13 amino acids. The V gene's germline CDR1 is MNHEY and CDR2 SVGAGI. The CDR3 loop is CASRKDFNQPQHF. CDR3 coding DNA: TGTGCCAGCCGAAAGGACTTCAATCAGCCCCAGCATTTT.

By share of the sample, this clone is medium-sized (0.01 to 0.1%). This chain uses TRBV11-2 with TRBJ1-3; 7 positions match TRBD1. The J segment lost 4 bases and the V segment lost 5 bases, leaving 11 bases of the junction unmatched. Germline CDR1 and CDR2: SGHAT and FQNNGV. The CDR3 is made up of 16 amino acids. For the CDR3, the DNA is TGTGCCAGCAGCGGAGGACAGGTGTTACACGGAAACACCATATATTTT. Translating it yields CASSGGQVLHGNTIYF.

The CDR3 loop is CATSREAGETQYF. CDR3 DNA: TGTGCCACCAGCAGAGAGGCCGGAGAGACCCAGTACTTC. The V gene is TRBV15, the J gene TRBJ2-5; D gene unclear. The CDR3 is made up of 13 amino acids. V was trimmed by 0 bases and J by 4 bases, leaving 6 bases between them. Per the germline V gene, CDR1 is LNHNV and CDR2 is YYDKDF (reference sequence).

The chain joins TRBV5-6 to TRBJ2-3, with D unclear. The germline V gene has CDR1 SGHDT and CDR2 YYEEEE. V gave up 1 base and J gave up 0 bases, with 12 bases separating them. The CDR3 length is 16 residues. In DNA, the CDR3 is TGTGCCAGCAGCTTGACAGCCAGTTTTAGCACAGATACGCAGTATTTT. It is translated as CASSLTASFSTDTQYF.

V gene TRBV5-1 combines with J gene TRBJ2-1, with a possible D match to TRBD1 (5 bases). Trimming took off 5 bases at V and 6 bases at J, with 30 bases between the two ends. The CDR3 covers 19 residues. CDR1 and CDR2 from the germline V gene are SGHRS and YFSETQ. The DNA of the CDR3 is TGCGCCAGCAGTCTTGAGGTTTTAACAGGTCACACGTCCCCCAATGAGCAGTTCTTC. Translating gives CASSLEVLTGHTSPNEQFF.

The chain has TRBV6-5 and TRBJ2-5; TRBD2 might be the D (5 bases). This CDR3 has 14 amino acids. V was shortened by 4 bases and J by 7 bases, with 16 bases between the two germline ends. Germline V CDR1 and CDR2: MNHEY, SVGAGI. The CDR3 loop is CASSLRADRGTQYF. CDR3 DNA sequence: TGTGCCAGCAGTTTGCGGGCAGATCGGGGGACCCAGTACTTC.

The rearrangement uses TRBV5-4 and TRBJ2-3; TRBD2 matches at 8 bases. The CDR3 has 15 amino acids. Per germline, CDR1 SGHNT and CDR2 YYREEE (reference sequence). V gave up 4 bases and J gave up 3 bases; unmatched junction bases: 7. CDR3 in amino acids: CASSRSSGTTDTQYF. The CDR3 DNA sequence: TGTGCCAGCAGCCGGAGTAGCGGGACGACAGATACGCAGTATTTT. The variable domain in full, with the rest retrieved from reference TRBV5-4 and TRBJ2-3, is ETGVTQSPTHLIKTRGQQVTLRCSSQSGHNTVSWYQQALGQGPQFIFQYYREEENGRGNFPPRFSGLQFPNYSSELNVNALELDDSALYLCASSRSSGTTDTQYFGPGTRLTVL.

This clone was counted between two and nine times. V is TRBV5-1 and J is TRBJ2-2; TRBD2 is a possible D gene (5 bases). CDR1 and CDR2 from the germline V gene are SGHRS and YFSETQ. The CDR3 runs to 15 residues. V was pared by 4 bases and J by 2 bases, with 12 bases between. Here the CDR3 reads CASSVRAGNTGELFF. The DNA for the CDR3 is TGCGCCAGCAGCGTGCGGGCCGGCAACACCGGGGAGCTGTTTTTT.

The CDR3 DNA sequence: TGTGCCAGCTCGACAGGGCTGGAGACCCAGTACTTC. This gives the protein CASSTGLETQYF. The J gene is TRBJ2-5, the V gene TRBV3-1 (or the pseudogene TRBV3-2); TRBD1 agrees at 7 bases. CDR3 size: 12 residues. The V segment lost 8 bases and the J segment 5 bases; nucleotides outside the gene matches: 5. Germline V gene lookup returns CDR1 LGHDT and CDR2 YNNKEL (reference sequence).